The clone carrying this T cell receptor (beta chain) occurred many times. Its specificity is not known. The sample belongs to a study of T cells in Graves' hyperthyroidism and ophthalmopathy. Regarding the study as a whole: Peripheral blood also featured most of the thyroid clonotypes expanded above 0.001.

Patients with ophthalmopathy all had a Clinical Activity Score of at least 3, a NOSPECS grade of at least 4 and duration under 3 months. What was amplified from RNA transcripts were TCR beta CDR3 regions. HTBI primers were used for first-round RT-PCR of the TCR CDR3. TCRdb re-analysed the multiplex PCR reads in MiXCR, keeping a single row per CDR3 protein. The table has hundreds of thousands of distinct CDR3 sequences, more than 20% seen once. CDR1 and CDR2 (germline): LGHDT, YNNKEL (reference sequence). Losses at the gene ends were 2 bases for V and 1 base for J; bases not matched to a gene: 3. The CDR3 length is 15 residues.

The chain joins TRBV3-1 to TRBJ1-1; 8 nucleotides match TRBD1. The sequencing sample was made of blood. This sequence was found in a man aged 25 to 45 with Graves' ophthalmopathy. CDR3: CASSQIGQGNTEAFF. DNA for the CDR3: TGTGCCAGCAGCCAAATTGGACAGGGGAACACTGAAGCTTTCTTT.